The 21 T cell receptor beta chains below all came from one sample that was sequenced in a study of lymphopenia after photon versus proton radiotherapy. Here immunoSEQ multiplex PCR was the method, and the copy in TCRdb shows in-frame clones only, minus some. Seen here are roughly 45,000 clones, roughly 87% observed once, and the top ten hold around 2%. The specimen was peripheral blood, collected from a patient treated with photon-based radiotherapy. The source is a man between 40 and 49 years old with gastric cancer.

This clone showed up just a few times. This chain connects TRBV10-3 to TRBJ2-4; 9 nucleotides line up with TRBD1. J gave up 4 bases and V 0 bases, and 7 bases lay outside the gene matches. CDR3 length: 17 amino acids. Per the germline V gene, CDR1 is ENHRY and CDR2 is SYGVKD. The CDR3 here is CAISESGTGPIKNIQYF. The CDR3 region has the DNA TGTGCCATCAGTGAGTCCGGGACAGGGCCCATAAAAAACATTCAGTACTTC.

For the CDR3, the DNA is TGTGCCAGCAGCCCCGTGGCCGGGGGCGTCGGGTATAATTCACCCCTCCACTTT. Amino acid sequence: CASSPVAGGVGYNSPLHF. The rearrangement links TRBV5-4 to TRBJ1-6; perhaps TRBD1 as D (6 bases). The germline CDR1 and CDR2 sequences are SGHNT and YYREEE (reference sequence). V lost 4 bases to trimming and J lost 4 bases, with 21 bases between them. The CDR3 is 18 amino acids. The variable domain in full, with the rest retrieved from reference TRBV5-4 and TRBJ1-6, is ETGVTQSPTHLIKTRGQQVTLRCSSQSGHNTVSWYQQALGQGPQFIFQYYREEENGRGNFPPRFSGLQFPNYSSELNVNALELDDSALYLCASSPVAGGVGYNSPLHFGNGTRLTVT.

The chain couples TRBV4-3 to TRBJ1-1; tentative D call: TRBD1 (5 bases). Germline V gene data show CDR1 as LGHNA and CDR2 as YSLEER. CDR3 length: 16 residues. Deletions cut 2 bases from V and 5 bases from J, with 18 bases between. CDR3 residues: CASSQPLVGGRTEAFF. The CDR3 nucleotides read TGCGCCAGCAGCCAACCCCTGGTTGGGGGGAGGACTGAAGCTTTCTTT.

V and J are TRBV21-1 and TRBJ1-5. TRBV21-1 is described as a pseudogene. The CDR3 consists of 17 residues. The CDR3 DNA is TGTGCCAGCAGCAAAGGAGCGGCATCTAATAGCAATCAGCCCCAGCATTTT. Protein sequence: CASSKGAASNSNQPQHF.

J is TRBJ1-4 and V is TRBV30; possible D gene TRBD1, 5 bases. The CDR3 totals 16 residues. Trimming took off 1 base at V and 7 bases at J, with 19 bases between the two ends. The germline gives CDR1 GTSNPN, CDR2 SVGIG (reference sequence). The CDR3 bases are TGTGCCTGGAGTGGGGACGCGTCAGGCGGGAGTGAAAAACTGTTTTTT. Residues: CAWSGDASGGSEKLFF.

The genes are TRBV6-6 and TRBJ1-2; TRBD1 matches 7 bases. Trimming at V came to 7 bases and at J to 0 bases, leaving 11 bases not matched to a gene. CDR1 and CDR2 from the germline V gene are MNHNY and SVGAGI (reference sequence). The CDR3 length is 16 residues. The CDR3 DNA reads TGTGCCAGCAAGTCCGGGGGGGACAGACCTAACTATGGCTACACCTTC. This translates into CASKSGGDRPNYGYTF.

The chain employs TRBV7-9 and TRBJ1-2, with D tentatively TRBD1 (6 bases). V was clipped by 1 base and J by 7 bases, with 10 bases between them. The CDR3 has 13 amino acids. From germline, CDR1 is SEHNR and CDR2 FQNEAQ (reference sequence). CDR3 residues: CASSLGGAAGYTF. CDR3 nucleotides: TGTGCCAGCAGCTTAGGGGGGGCCGCTGGCTACACCTTC.

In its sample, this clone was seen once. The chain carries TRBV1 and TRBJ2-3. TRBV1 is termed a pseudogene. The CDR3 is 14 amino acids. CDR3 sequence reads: CTSSHIGSTDTQYF. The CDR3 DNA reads TGCACCAGCAGCCATATAGGGAGCACAGATACGCAGTATTTT.

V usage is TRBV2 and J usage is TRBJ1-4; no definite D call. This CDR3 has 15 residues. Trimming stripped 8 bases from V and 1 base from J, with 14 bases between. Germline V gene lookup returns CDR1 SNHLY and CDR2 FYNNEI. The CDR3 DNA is TGTGCCAGCGGGCGACACCAAGTAACTAATGAAAAACTGTTTTTT. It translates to CASGRHQVTNEKLFF.

DNA of the CDR3: TGTGCCAGCAGCTTAGCCCGAGCAACTAATGAAAAACTGTTTTTT. Translating gives CASSLARATNEKLFF. This chain links TRBV7-2 with TRBJ1-4; D unclear. The CDR3 runs to 15 residues. Germline V gives CDR1 SGHTA, CDR2 FQGNSA. V lost 0 bases and J lost 0, with 5 bases in between.

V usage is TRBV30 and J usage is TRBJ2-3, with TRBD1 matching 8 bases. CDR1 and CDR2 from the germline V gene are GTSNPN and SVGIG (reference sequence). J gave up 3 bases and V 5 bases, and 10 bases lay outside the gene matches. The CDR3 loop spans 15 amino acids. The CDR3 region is CAWDSGTGKTDTQYF. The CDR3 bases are TGTGCCTGGGATTCCGGGACAGGCAAAACAGATACGCAGTATTTT.

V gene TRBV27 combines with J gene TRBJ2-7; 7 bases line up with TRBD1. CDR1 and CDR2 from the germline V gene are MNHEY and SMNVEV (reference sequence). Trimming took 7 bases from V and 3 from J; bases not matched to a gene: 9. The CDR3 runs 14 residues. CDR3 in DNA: TGTGCCAGCACCCTCCGCCGGGACAGCTACGAGCAGTACTTC. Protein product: CASTLRRDSYEQYF.

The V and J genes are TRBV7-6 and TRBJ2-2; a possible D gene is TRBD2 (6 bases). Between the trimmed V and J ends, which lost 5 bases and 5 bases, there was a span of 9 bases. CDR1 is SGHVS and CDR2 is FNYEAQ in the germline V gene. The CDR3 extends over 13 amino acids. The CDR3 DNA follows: TGTGCCAGCAGCCCACTAGCTACCGGGGAGCTGTTTTTT. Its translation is CASSPLATGELFF.

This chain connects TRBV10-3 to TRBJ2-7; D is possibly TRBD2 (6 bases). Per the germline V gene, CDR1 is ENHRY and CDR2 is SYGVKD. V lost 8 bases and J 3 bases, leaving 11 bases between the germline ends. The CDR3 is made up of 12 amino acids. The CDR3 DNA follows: TGTGCCATCGCGGGACCGAACTACGAGCAGTACTTC. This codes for CAIAGPNYEQYF.

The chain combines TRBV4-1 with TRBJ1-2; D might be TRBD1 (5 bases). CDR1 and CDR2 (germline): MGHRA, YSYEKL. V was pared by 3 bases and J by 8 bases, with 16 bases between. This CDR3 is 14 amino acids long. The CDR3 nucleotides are TGCGCCAGCAGCCAGGAAGGGACGGTCAACGGCTACACCTTC. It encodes CASSQEGTVNGYTF.

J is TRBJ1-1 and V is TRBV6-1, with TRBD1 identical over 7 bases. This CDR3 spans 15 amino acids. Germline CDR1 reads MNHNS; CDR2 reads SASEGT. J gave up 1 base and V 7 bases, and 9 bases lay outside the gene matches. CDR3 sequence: CASTEGGAGNTEAFF. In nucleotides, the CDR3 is TGTGCCAGCACGGAAGGGGGCGCGGGGAACACTGAAGCTTTCTTT.

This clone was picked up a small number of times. The CDR3 loop reads CASSATGSPLHF. The CDR3 region has the DNA TGTGCCAGTAGTGCCACAGGGTCACCCCTCCACTTT. This chain connects TRBV19 to TRBJ1-6; D is perhaps TRBD1 (6 bases). The CDR3 is made up of 12 amino acids. V was shortened by 5 bases and J by 10 bases, with 9 bases between the two germline ends. Per the germline V gene, CDR1 is LNHDA and CDR2 is SQIVND (reference sequence). Using reference TRBV19 and TRBJ1-6 for the parts outside the CDR3, the full variable domain is DGGITQSPKYLFRKEGQNVTLSCEQNLNHDAMYWYRQDPGQGLRLIYYSQIVNDFQKGDIAEGYSVSREKKESFPLTVTSAQKNPTAFYLCASSATGSPLHFGNGTRLTVT.

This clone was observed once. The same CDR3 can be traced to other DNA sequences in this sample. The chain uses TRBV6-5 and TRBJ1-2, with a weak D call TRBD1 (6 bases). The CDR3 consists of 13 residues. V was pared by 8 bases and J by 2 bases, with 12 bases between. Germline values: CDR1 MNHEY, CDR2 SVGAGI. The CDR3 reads CASSLTGNYGYTF. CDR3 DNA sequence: TGTGCCAGCTCTTTAACAGGGAACTATGGCTACACCTTC.

CDR3 sequence: CASGRRGDSSYNEQFF. Written as DNA, the CDR3 is TGTGCCAGCGGCCGCCGAGGGGACAGCTCCTACAATGAGCAGTTCTTC. The V call is TRBV11-2, the J call TRBJ2-1; 7 nucleotides match TRBD1. V was clipped by 8 bases and J by 0 bases; unmatched bases: 10. There are 16 residues in the CDR3. Germline assignment: CDR1 SGHAT and CDR2 FQNNGV.

The CDR3 region has the DNA TGTGCCAGCAGTGGGGCCGGAGGGGATGCCCAGCATTTT. Translated, it gives CASSGAGGDAQHF. The gene calls are TRBV6-1 and TRBJ1-5; a possible D gene is TRBD1 (5 bases). Per germline, CDR1 MNHNS and CDR2 SASEGT. Trimming took off 4 bases at V and 11 bases at J, with 15 bases between the two ends. The CDR3 extends over 13 amino acids.

The DNA for the CDR3 is TGTGCCAGCAGTGAAGCGGCGGGAGAGACCCAGTACTTC. Protein sequence: CASSEAAGETQYF. This chain links TRBV2 with TRBJ2-5, with D possibly TRBD2 on 5 matching bases. Germline CDR1 and CDR2: SNHLY and FYNNEI. V was clipped by 0 bases and J by 4 bases, with 6 bases between them. CDR3 size: 13 residues. Using reference TRBV2 and TRBJ2-5 for the parts outside the CDR3, the full variable domain is EPEVTQTPSHQVTQMGQEVILRCVPISNHLYFYWYRQILGQKVEFLVSFYNNEISEKSEIFDDQFSVERPDGSNFTLKIRSTKLEDSAMYFCASSEAAGETQYFGPGTRLLVL.